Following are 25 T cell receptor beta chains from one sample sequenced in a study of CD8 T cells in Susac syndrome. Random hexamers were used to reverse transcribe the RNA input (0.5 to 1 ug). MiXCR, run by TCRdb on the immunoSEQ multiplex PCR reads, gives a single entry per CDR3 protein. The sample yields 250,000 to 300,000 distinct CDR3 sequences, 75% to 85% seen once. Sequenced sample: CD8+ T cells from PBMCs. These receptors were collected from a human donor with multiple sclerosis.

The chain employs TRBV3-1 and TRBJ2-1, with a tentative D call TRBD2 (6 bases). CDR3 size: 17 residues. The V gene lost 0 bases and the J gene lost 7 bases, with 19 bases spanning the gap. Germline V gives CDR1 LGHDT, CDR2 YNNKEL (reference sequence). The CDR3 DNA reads TGTGCCAGCAGCCAAGATGCCTACGGGAGTCCCCAGAATGAGCAGTTCTTC. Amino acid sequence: CASSQDAYGSPQNEQFF.

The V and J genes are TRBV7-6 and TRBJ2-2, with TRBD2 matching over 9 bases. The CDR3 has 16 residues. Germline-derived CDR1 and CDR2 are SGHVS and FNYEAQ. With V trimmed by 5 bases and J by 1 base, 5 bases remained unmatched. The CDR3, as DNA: TGTGCCAGCAGCCAGATAGCGGGGGAGAACACCGGGGAGCTGTTTTTT. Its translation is CASSQIAGENTGELFF.

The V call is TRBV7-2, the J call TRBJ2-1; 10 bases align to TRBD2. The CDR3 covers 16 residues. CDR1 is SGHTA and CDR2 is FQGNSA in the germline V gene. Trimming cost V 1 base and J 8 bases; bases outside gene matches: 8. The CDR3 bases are TGTGCCAGCAGCTTAGTAGGTCTAGCGGGAGTAGATGAGCAGTTCTTC. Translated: CASSLVGLAGVDEQFF.

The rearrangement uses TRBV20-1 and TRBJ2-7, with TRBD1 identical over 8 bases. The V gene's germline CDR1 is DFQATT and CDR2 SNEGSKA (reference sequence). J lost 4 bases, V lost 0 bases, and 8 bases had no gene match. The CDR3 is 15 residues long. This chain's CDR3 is CSARERGTGLYEQYF. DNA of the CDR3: TGCAGTGCTAGAGAAAGGGGGACAGGACTTTACGAGCAGTACTTC.

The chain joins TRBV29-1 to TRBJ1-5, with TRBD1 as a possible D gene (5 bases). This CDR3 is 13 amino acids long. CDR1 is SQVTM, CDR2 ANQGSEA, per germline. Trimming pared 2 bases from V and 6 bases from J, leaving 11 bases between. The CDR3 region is CSVERRGSQPQHF. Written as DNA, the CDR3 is TGCAGCGTTGAACGTAGGGGCTCTCAGCCCCAGCATTTT.

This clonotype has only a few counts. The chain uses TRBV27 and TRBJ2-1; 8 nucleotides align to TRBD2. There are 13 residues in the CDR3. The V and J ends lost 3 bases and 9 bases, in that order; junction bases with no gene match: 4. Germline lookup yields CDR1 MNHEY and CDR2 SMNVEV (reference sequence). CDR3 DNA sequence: TGTGCCAGCAGTTTGGGACTAGTCGGTGAGCAGTTCTTC. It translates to CASSLGLVGEQFF.

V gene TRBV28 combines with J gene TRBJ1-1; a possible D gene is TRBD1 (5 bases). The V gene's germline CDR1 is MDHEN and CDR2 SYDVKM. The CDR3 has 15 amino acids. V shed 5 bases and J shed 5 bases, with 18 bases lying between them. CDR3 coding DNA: TGTGCCAGCAGTCCCCGGCTTGAGGGGTGGACTGAAGCTTTCTTT. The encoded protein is CASSPRLEGWTEAFF.

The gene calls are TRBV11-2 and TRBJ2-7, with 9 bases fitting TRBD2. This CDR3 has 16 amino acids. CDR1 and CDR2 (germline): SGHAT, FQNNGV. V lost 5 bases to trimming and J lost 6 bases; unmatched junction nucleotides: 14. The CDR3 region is CASSPHQAGGAGEQYF. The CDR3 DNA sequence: TGTGCCAGCAGCCCCCATCAAGCGGGAGGTGCCGGCGAGCAGTACTTC.

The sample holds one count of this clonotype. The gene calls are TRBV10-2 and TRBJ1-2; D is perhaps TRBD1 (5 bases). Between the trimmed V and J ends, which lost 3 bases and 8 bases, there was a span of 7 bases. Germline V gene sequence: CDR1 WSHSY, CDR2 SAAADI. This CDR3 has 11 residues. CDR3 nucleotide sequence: TGCGCCAGCAGTGACAGGGAAGGCTACACCTTC. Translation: CASSDREGYTF.

The CDR3 is CAWSIGGWITEAFF. The CDR3 coding sequence is TGTGCCTGGAGTATAGGGGGCTGGATCACTGAAGCTTTCTTT. This chain joins TRBV30 and TRBJ1-1; 7 positions match TRBD1. J was trimmed by 4 bases and V by 2 bases; bases with no gene match: 7. In germline, CDR1 is GTSNPN, CDR2 SVGIG (reference sequence). The CDR3 extends over 14 amino acids.

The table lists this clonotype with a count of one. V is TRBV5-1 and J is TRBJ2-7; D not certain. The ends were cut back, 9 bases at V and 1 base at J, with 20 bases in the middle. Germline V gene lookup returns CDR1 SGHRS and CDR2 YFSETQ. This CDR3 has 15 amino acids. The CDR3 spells CATPLLAALSYEQYF. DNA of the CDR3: TGCGCCACCCCCCTTCTGGCAGCCTTATCCTACGAGCAGTACTTC. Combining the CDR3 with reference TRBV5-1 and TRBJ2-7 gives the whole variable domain KAGVTQTPRYLIKTRGQQVTLSCSPISGHRSVSWYQQTPGQGLQFLFEYFSETQRNKGNFPGRFSGRQFSNSRSEMNVSTLELGDSALYLCATPLLAALSYEQYFGPGTRLTVT.

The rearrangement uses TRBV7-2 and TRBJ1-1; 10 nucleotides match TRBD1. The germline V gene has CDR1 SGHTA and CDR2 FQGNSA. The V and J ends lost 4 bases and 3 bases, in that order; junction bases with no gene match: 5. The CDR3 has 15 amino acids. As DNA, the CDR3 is TGTGCCAGCAGCTCTTGGGACAGGGGTTACACTGAAGCTTTCTTT. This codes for CASSSWDRGYTEAFF.

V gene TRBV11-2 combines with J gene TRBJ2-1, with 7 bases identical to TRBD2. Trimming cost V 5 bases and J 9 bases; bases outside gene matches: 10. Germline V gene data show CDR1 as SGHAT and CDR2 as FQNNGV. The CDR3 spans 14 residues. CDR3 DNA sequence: TGTGCCAGCAGCCATACGGCCTTAGCGGGTGAGCAGTTCTTC. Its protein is CASSHTALAGEQFF.

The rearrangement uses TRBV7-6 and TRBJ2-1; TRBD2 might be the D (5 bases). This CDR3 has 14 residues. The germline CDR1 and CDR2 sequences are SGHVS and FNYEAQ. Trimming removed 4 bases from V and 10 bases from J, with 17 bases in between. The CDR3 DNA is TGTGCCAGCAGCTCCCCGCCGGGATCCAAGGAGCAGTTCTTC. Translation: CASSSPPGSKEQFF.

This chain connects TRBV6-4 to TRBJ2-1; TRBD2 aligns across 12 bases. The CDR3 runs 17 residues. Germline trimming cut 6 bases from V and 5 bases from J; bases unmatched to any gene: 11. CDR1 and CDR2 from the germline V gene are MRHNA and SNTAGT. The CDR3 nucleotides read TGTGCCAGCAGCGAACGACCGACTAGCGGGAGAAACAATGAGCAGTTCTTC. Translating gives CASSERPTSGRNNEQFF.

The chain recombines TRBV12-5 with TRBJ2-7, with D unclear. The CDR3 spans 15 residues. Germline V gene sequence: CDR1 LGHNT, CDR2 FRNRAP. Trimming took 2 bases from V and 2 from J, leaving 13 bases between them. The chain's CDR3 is CASGLSSGKPYEQYF. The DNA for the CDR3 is TGTGCTAGTGGTTTGTCCTCCGGAAAACCCTACGAGCAGTACTTC.

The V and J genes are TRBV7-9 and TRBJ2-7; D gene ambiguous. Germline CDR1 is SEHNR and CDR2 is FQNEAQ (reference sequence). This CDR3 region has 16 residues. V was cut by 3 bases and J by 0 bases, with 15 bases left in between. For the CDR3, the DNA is TGTGCCAGCAGCTTCCCCCCTCGGACGGCCTCCTACGAGCAGTACTTC. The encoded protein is CASSFPPRTASYEQYF.

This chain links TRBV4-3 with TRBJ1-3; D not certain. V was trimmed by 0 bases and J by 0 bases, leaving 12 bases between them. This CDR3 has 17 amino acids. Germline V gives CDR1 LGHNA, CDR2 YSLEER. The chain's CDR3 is CASSQDRRGSSGNTIYF. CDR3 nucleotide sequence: TGCGCCAGCAGCCAAGATCGGCGCGGGAGCTCTGGAAACACCATATATTTT.

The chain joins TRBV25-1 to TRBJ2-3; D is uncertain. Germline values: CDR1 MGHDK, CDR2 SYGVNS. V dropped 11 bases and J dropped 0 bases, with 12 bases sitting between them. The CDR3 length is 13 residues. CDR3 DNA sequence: TGTGCCCCTGGCCACGGGAGCACAGATACGCAGTATTTT. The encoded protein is CAPGHGSTDTQYF. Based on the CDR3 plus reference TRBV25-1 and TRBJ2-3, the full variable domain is EADIYQTPRYLVIGTGKKITLECSQTMGHDKMYWYQQDPGMELHLIHYSYGVNSTEKGDLSSESTVSRIRTEHFPLTLESARPSHTSQYLCAPGHGSTDTQYFGPGTRLTVL.

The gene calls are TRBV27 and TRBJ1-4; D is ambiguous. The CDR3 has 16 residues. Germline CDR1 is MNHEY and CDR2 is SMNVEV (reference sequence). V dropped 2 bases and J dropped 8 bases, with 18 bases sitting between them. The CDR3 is CASSLLSFGNLEKLFF. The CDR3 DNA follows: TGTGCCAGCAGTTTACTTTCCTTTGGGAACTTAGAAAAACTGTTTTTT.

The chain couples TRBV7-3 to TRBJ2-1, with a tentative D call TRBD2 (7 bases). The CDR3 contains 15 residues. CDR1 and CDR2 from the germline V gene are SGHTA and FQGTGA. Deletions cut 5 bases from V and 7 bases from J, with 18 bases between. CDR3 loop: CASSPGAGRANEQFF. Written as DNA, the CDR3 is TGTGCCAGCAGCCCGGGGGCAGGGAGGGCAAATGAGCAGTTCTTC.

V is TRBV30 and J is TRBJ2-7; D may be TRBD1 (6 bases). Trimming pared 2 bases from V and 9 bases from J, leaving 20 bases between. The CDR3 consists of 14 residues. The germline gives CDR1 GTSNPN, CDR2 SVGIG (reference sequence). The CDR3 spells CAWSSGHPGIAQYF. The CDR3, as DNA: TGTGCCTGGAGTTCGGGACACCCGGGGATTGCGCAGTACTTC.

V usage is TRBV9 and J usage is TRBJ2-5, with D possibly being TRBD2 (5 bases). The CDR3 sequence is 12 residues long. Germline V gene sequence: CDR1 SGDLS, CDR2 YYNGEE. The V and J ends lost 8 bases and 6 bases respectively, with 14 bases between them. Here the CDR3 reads CARARGPKTQYF. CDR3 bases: TGTGCCAGAGCCCGGGGTCCCAAGACCCAGTACTTC.

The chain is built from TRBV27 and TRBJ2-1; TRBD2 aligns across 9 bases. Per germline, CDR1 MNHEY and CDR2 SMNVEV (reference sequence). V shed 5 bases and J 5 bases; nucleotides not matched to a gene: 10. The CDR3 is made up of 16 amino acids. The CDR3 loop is CASSPTGGRAHNEQFF. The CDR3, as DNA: TGTGCCAGCAGTCCGACGGGCGGGAGGGCCCACAATGAGCAGTTCTTC.

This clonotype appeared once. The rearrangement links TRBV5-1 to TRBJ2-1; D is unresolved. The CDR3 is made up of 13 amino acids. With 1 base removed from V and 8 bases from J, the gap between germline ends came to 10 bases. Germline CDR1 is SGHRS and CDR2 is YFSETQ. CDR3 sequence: CASSLLIAYEQFF. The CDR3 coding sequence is TGCGCCAGCAGCTTGTTAATAGCCTATGAGCAGTTCTTC. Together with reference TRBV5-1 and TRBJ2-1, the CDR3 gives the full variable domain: KAGVTQTPRYLIKTRGQQVTLSCSPISGHRSVSWYQQTPGQGLQFLFEYFSETQRNKGNFPGRFSGRQFSNSRSEMNVSTLELGDSALYLCASSLLIAYEQFFGPGTRLTVL.